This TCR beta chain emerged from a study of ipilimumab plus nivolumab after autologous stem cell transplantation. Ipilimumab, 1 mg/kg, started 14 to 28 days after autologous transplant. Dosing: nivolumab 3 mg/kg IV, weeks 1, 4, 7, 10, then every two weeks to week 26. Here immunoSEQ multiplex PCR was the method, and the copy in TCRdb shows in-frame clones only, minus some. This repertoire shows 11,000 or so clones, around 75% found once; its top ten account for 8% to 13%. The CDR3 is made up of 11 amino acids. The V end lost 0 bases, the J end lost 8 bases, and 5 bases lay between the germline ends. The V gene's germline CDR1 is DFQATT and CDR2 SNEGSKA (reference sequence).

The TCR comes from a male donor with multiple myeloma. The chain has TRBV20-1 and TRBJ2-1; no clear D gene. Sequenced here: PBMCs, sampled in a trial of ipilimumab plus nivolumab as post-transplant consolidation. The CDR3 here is CSARDLDEQFF. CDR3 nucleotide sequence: TGCAGTGCTAGAGATCTGGATGAGCAGTTCTTC.